Listed below are T cell receptor beta chains from one sample, sequenced in a study of vaccination and CD4 T cells after COVID-19. These TCRs' antigens remain unknown. In TCRdb, the PCR reads were re-called with MiXCR into one record per CDR3 protein. The table includes more than 10,000 distinct CDR3 sequences, around 46% detected once. The sequenced sample was CD4+ T cells from blood, cultured in vitro. These receptors were taken from a human donor who had recovered from COVID-19. Each CDR3 is given with its conserved first and last residue. The D gene is left open where the match is weak. The size entry is marked missing in some rows and otherwise reads once, few, many or a size class.

abundance: few; j_gene: TRBJ2-5; d_gene: -; v_gene: TRBV11-2; len: 20; CDR3nt: TGTGCCAGCAGCTTAGTGGATTGGCCAGTTACAATCGACTTCCAAGAGACCCAGTACTTC; CDR3aa: CASSLVDWPVTIDFQETQYF
abundance: -; j_gene: TRBJ2-7; d_gene: TRBD1; v_gene: TRBV6-1; len: 14; CDR3nt: TGTGCCAGCAGTCCCCAGGGACAGCAATACGAGCAGTACTTC; CDR3aa: CASSPQGQQYEQYF
abundance: -; j_gene: TRBJ2-7; d_gene: -; v_gene: TRBV27; len: 15; CDR3nt: TGTGCCAGCAGTTTATTTACAGGCGTGTTCTACGAGCAGTACTTC; CDR3aa: CASSLFTGVFYEQYF
abundance: few; j_gene: TRBJ1-3; d_gene: -; v_gene: TRBV7-2; len: 16; CDR3nt: TGTGCCAGCAGCTTAGCCTTCCTCTCAAGCGGAAACACCATATATTTT; CDR3aa: CASSLAFLSSGNTIYF
abundance: few; j_gene: TRBJ2-2; d_gene: -; v_gene: TRBV11-2; len: 14; CDR3nt: TGTGCCAGCAGCTTAGTACTAGCAGCCGGGGAGCTGTTTTTT; CDR3aa: CASSLVLAAGELFF
abundance: few; j_gene: TRBJ2-3; d_gene: TRBD2; v_gene: TRBV6-5; len: 15; CDR3nt: TGTGCCAGCAGTTACGGCGGGGGGCCCACAGATACGCAGTATTTT; CDR3aa: CASSYGGGPTDTQYF
abundance: -; j_gene: TRBJ2-3; d_gene: TRBD1; v_gene: TRBV19; len: 15; CDR3nt: TGTGCCAGTAGCAGTTGGGGGACAGGGGGAGATACGCAGTATTTT; CDR3aa: CASSSWGTGGDTQYF
abundance: -; j_gene: TRBJ2-5; d_gene: -; v_gene: TRBV5-4; len: 16; CDR3nt: TGTGCCAGCAGCCCGTCCGTGGGGGGGCCGATCGGGACCCAGTACTTC; CDR3aa: CASSPSVGGPIGTQYF
abundance: -; j_gene: TRBJ1-4; d_gene: TRBD1; v_gene: TRBV6-1; len: 13; CDR3nt: TGTGCCACTAGGGGACAGGGGCGTGAAAAACTGTTTTTT; CDR3aa: CATRGQGREKLFF
abundance: -; j_gene: TRBJ2-7; d_gene: -; v_gene: TRBV12-3/TRBV12-4; len: 12; CDR3nt: TGTGCCAGCAGTTTTTACAGGGTAGAGCAGTACTTC; CDR3aa: CASSFYRVEQYF
abundance: -; j_gene: TRBJ2-1; d_gene: TRBD2; v_gene: TRBV9; len: 15; CDR3nt: TGTGCCAGCAGCGTAGAGCCTAGCGGGTACAATGAGCAGTTCTTC; CDR3aa: CASSVEPSGYNEQFF
abundance: few; j_gene: TRBJ1-5; d_gene: -; v_gene: TRBV21-1; len: 18; CDR3nt: -; CDR3aa: CASTTVGQGAYSNQPQHF
abundance: -; j_gene: TRBJ2-3; d_gene: TRBD2; v_gene: TRBV27; len: 19; CDR3nt: TGTGCCAGCAGTCCGGGACTAGCGGGGGGGTTTGCGGGCACAGATACGCAGTATTTT; CDR3aa: CASSPGLAGGFAGTDTQYF
abundance: -; j_gene: TRBJ1-6; d_gene: -; v_gene: TRBV19; len: 13; CDR3nt: TGTGCCAGTAGTATAGAGGGGGCTTCACCCCTCCACTTT; CDR3aa: CASSIEGASPLHF
abundance: -; j_gene: TRBJ2-5; d_gene: -; v_gene: TRBV5-4; len: 13; CDR3nt: TGTGCCAGCAGCCGACAGACCCAAGAGACCCAGTACTTC; CDR3aa: CASSRQTQETQYF
abundance: -; j_gene: TRBJ1-2; d_gene: -; v_gene: TRBV6-1; len: 13; CDR3nt: TGTGCCAGCAGTCCAGGGACGGAGTATGGCTACACCTTC; CDR3aa: CASSPGTEYGYTF
abundance: -; j_gene: TRBJ1-1; d_gene: -; v_gene: TRBV6-4; len: 13; CDR3nt: TGTGCCAGCAGTGCCTTAAGAGGATCTGAAGCTTTCTTT; CDR3aa: CASSALRGSEAFF
abundance: -; j_gene: TRBJ1-5; d_gene: -; v_gene: TRBV30; len: 14; CDR3nt: TGTGCCTGGAGCGTGACAGGTCTGCGTCAGCCCCAGCATTTT; CDR3aa: CAWSVTGLRQPQHF
abundance: -; j_gene: TRBJ1-2; d_gene: TRBD1; v_gene: TRBV7-8; len: 18; CDR3nt: TGTGCCAGCAGCTTACTAAGTGGGCAGGGGGCACTAAACTATGGCTACACCTTC; CDR3aa: CASSLLSGQGALNYGYTF